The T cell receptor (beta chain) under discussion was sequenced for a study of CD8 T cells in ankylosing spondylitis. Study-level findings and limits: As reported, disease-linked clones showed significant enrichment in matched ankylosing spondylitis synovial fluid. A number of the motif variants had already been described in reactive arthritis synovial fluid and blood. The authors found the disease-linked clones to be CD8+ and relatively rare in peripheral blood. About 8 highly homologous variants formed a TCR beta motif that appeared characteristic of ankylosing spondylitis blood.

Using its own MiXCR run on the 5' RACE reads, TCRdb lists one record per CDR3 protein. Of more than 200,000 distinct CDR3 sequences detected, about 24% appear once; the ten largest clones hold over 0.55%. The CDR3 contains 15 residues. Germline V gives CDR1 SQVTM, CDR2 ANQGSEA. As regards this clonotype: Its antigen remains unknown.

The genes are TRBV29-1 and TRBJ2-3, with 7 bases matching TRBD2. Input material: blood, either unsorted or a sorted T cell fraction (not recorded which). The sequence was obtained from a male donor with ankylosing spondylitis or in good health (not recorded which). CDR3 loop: CTFLGLAETTDTQYF. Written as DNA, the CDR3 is TGCACCTTCCTCGGCCTAGCGGAGACCACAGATACGCAGTATTTT.